Listed below are T cell receptor beta chains from one sample, sequenced in a study of identical twins. Via MiXCR, TCRdb re-called the 5' RACE reads, giving one row per CDR3 protein. The data contain some 200,000 distinct CDR3 sequences, around 8% of them singletons. The same data also contributed to another study, on yellow fever vaccine responses in identical twins.

Sample: memory (CD45RO+) T cells sorted from blood. The receptors were sampled from a woman under 30 in good health. The CDR3 runs from the conserved cysteine through the conserved F or W. A D gene is named only where the DNA matches it firmly. Some rows mark clone size as missing; the rest say once, few, many or name a class of expanded clone.

v_gene	abundance	d_gene	j_gene	CDR3aa	CDR3nt
TRBV4-2	many	TRBD1	TRBJ1-2	CASSQDRAQGANYGYTF	TGTGCCAGCAGCCAAGATCGCGCGCAGGGGGCAAACTATGGCTACACCTTC
TRBV12-3/TRBV12-4	many	NA	TRBJ2-7	CASSLSGTYEQYF	TGTGCCAGCAGTTTAAGTGGGACTTACGAGCAGTACTTC
TRBV3-1	NA	NA	TRBJ2-7	CASSQAWGEQYF	TGTGCCAGCAGCCAGGCGTGGGGCGAGCAGTACTTC
TRBV5-1	few	TRBD2	TRBJ2-3	CASSFLGREIDTQYF	TGCGCCAGCAGCTTTCTGGGGCGGGAGATAGATACGCAGTATTTT
TRBV7-2	NA	TRBD1	TRBJ2-5	CASSPRDRGYETQYF	TGTGCCAGCAGCCCACGAGACAGGGGGTATGAGACCCAGTACTTC
TRBV29-1	few	NA	TRBJ2-2	CSVKLRFANTGELFF	TGCAGCGTTAAATTACGTTTCGCGAACACCGGGGAGCTGTTTTTT
TRBV7-2	NA	TRBD2	TRBJ2-3	CASSGQTSPDTQYF	TGTGCCAGCAGCGGGCAGACTAGCCCAGATACGCAGTATTTT
TRBV6-5	NA	NA	TRBJ1-4	CASSFTGFGNEKLFF	TGTGCCAGCAGTTTCACAGGGTTCGGTAATGAAAAACTGTTTTTT
TRBV3-1	many	NA	TRBJ1-1	CASSPELVNTEAFF	TGTGCCAGCAGCCCTGAGTTGGTGAACACTGAAGCTTTCTTT
TRBV4-2	many	NA	TRBJ1-6	CASSQDRQSLGSPLHF	TGTGCCAGCAGCCAAGATCGGCAGAGCCTTGGTTCACCCCTCCACTTT
TRBV11-2	many	NA	TRBJ2-1	CASSLGLSAGPYNEQFF	TGTGCCAGCAGCTTAGGCCTCTCGGCGGGCCCTTACAATGAGCAGTTCTTC
TRBV9	NA	TRBD1	TRBJ1-4	CASSARQGEAEKLFF	TGTGCCAGCAGCGCCAGACAGGGGGAAGCCGAAAAACTGTTTTTT
TRBV11-2	NA	TRBD1	TRBJ2-5	CASSFPDRAGKETQYF	TGTGCCAGCAGCTTCCCGGACAGGGCTGGTAAAGAGACCCAGTACTTC
TRBV9	many	TRBD1	TRBJ2-1	CASSVSGDRSNEQFF	TGTGCCAGCAGCGTATCAGGGGACAGGTCCAATGAGCAGTTCTTC
TRBV7-3	many	NA	TRBJ2-1	CASSLTETYNEQFF	TGTGCCAGCAGCTTAACGGAGACCTACAATGAGCAGTTCTTC
TRBV5-1	many	TRBD1	TRBJ2-1	CASSRTGRNEQFF	TGCGCCAGCAGCCGGACAGGGAGGAATGAGCAGTTCTTC
TRBV6-2/TRBV6-3	many	TRBD1	TRBJ2-2	CASSVRPGTGDTGELFF	TGTGCCAGCAGCGTTAGGCCCGGGACAGGGGACACCGGGGAGCTGTTTTTT
TRBV3-1	many	NA	TRBJ2-3	CASSQGLGGLVSQYF	TGTGCCAGCAGCCAAGGTCTGGGGGGATTAGTATCGCAGTATTTT
TRBV11-2	many	NA	TRBJ2-1	CASSLDGLTEQFF	TGTGCCAGCAGCTTAGATGGCCTTACTGAGCAGTTCTTC
TRBV15	many	NA	TRBJ2-1	CATSSYSGPPNEQFF	TGTGCCACCAGCAGCTACTCCGGGCCACCCAATGAGCAGTTCTTC
TRBV29-1	NA	NA	TRBJ2-2	CSVVDRLTEAGELFF	TGCAGCGTTGTGGACAGACTCACCGAGGCCGGGGAGCTGTTTTTT
TRBV18	NA	TRBD1	TRBJ1-3	CASSPVGTGHSGNTIYF	TGTGCCAGCTCACCGGTGGGGACAGGGCACTCTGGAAACACCATATATTTT
TRBV11-2	few	TRBD2	TRBJ2-3	CASSLGAGGPTDTQYF	TGTGCCAGCAGCTTAGGGGCGGGGGGGCCCACAGATACGCAGTATTTT
TRBV5-8	few	TRBD1	TRBJ2-7	CASSLKTGTGYEQYF	TGTGCCAGCAGCCTCAAAACCGGGACAGGTTACGAGCAGTACTTC
TRBV5-6	many	NA	TRBJ2-5	CASSLGDGETQYF	TGTGCCAGCAGCTTGGGGGACGGGGAGACCCAGTACTTC
TRBV3-1	few	NA	TRBJ2-7	CASSQDPRGSYEQYF	TGTGCCAGCAGCCAAGATCCCAGGGGCTCGTACGAGCAGTACTTC
TRBV29-1	NA	TRBD1	TRBJ1-2	CSVRTGISGYTF	TGCAGCGTTCGGACAGGGATTAGCGGCTACACCTTC
TRBV5-1	NA	NA	TRBJ2-1	CASSAGTGRNNEQFF	TGCGCCAGCAGCGCGGGTACAGGGCGCAACAATGAGCAGTTCTTC
TRBV15	many	TRBD1	TRBJ2-1	CATSRVGGWDNEQFF	TGTGCCACCAGCAGAGTAGGGGGCTGGGACAATGAGCAGTTCTTC
TRBV5-6	many	TRBD2	TRBJ2-2	CASSLISVLAGEAGTGELFF	TGTGCCAGCAGCTTGATATCGGTGCTAGCGGGAGAAGCGGGCACCGGGGAGCTGTTTTTT
TRBV29-1	many	TRBD2	TRBJ2-5	CSVGQTSGWRSETQYF	TGCAGCGTTGGTCAGACTAGCGGGTGGAGGTCGGAGACCCAGTACTTC
TRBV10-3	many	NA	TRBJ2-3	CAITGTDTQYF	TGTGCCATCACGGGGACAGATACGCAGTATTTT
TRBV4-2	few	NA	TRBJ2-5	CASSQATETQYF	TGTGCCAGCAGCCAAGCCACAGAGACCCAGTACTTC
TRBV7-6	NA	TRBD1	TRBJ2-2	CASSLRQGTANTGELFF	TGTGCCAGCAGCTTACGACAGGGTACCGCGAACACCGGGGAGCTGTTTTTT
TRBV25-1	few	NA	TRBJ1-2	CASSEGDRYGYTF	TGTGCCAGCAGTGAGGGAGACCGCTATGGCTACACCTTC
TRBV4-3	many	TRBD1	TRBJ2-1	CASSQEDRGYNEQFF	TGCGCCAGCAGCCAAGAAGACAGGGGCTACAATGAGCAGTTCTTC
TRBV16	NA	NA	TRBJ1-3	CASSHMDSGISGNTIYF	TGTGCCAGCAGCCACATGGACAGCGGCATCTCTGGAAACACCATATATTTT
TRBV11-2	many	NA	TRBJ1-6	CASSSPGALPPLHF	TGTGCCAGCAGCTCCCCTGGGGCCCTACCACCCCTCCACTTT
TRBV7-2	NA	TRBD2	TRBJ2-2	CASSLAGGGLGTGELFF	TGTGCCAGCAGCCTAGCGGGAGGAGGCTTAGGCACCGGGGAGCTGTTTTTT
TRBV27	NA	TRBD1	TRBJ1-6	CASTFRPGQGSSPLHF	TGTGCCAGCACCTTTCGCCCCGGACAGGGTAGTTCACCCCTCCACTTT
TRBV9	few	TRBD2	TRBJ2-3	CASSGVAGFTDTQYF	TGTGCCAGCAGCGGGGTAGCGGGGTTCACAGATACGCAGTATTTT
TRBV7-2	NA	TRBD2	TRBJ2-7	CASSILALVSYEQYF	TGTGCCAGCAGCATACTAGCGTTGGTTTCCTACGAGCAGTACTTC
TRBV6-1	NA	TRBD1	TRBJ2-1	CASSRTGGNYNEQFF	TGTGCCAGCAGCCGAACAGGGGGGAATTACAATGAGCAGTTCTTC
TRBV20-1	few	TRBD1	TRBJ1-5	CSARGLTGANQPQHF	TGCAGTGCTAGAGGCTTGACAGGGGCAAATCAGCCCCAGCATTTT
TRBV6-1	few	TRBD1	TRBJ2-7	CASSARQGTPNEQYF	TGTGCCAGCAGTGCAAGACAGGGGACCCCTAACGAGCAGTACTTC
TRBV7-2	few	TRBD2	TRBJ2-5	CASSLGGGGETQYF	TGTGCCAGCAGCTTAGGCGGGGGGGGCGAGACCCAGTACTTC
TRBV9	NA	NA	TRBJ2-2	CASSTTDSNTGELFF	TGTGCCAGCAGCACGACAGACTCGAACACCGGGGAGCTGTTTTTT
TRBV20-1	few	NA	TRBJ1-1	CSVGVGGANTEAFF	TGCAGTGTTGGGGTTGGGGGCGCGAACACTGAAGCTTTCTTT
TRBV12-3/TRBV12-4	many	NA	TRBJ1-1	CASMPARVHTEAFF	TGTGCCAGCATGCCTGCGCGGGTGCACACTGAAGCTTTCTTT
TRBV24-1	NA	TRBD1	TRBJ2-1	CATSDPRTGSSYNEQFF	TGTGCCACCAGTGACCCCCGGACAGGGAGCTCCTACAATGAGCAGTTCTTC
TRBV10-3	NA	NA	TRBJ2-3	CAISDSFRATDTQYF	TGTGCCATCAGTGATTCATTCAGGGCCACAGATACGCAGTATTTT
TRBV7-8	NA	NA	TRBJ1-3	CASSFRDTIYF	TGTGCCAGCAGCTTTAGGGACACCATATATTTT
TRBV5-4	NA	NA	TRBJ2-7	CASSLGDNSYEQYF	TGTGCCAGCAGCTTGGGGGACAACTCCTACGAGCAGTACTTC
TRBV7-2	many	NA	TRBJ1-1	CASSLRQSTEAFF	TGTGCCAGCAGCTTACGGCAGAGCACTGAAGCTTTCTTT
TRBV15	many	NA	TRBJ1-2	CATSRGGAYGYTF	TGTGCCACCAGCAGAGGGGGTGCCTATGGCTACACCTTC
TRBV28	NA	NA	TRBJ2-7	CASSRDSIDEQYF	TGTGCCAGCAGTCGGGATAGCATTGACGAGCAGTACTTC
TRBV7-7	few	NA	TRBJ2-5	CASSLRWEAEETQYF	TGTGCTAGCAGCTTAAGGTGGGAGGCGGAAGAGACCCAGTACTTC
TRBV24-1	few	NA	TRBJ2-3	CATSDPTGPADTQYF	TGTGCCACCAGTGATCCCACAGGGCCCGCAGATACGCAGTATTTT